These 8 T cell receptor beta chains were sequenced from one sample in a study of OX40 agonist ivuxolimab in advanced cancers. TCRdb's table, derived via immunoSEQ multiplex PCR, lists solely in-frame clones and lacks some. Of 60,000 to 85,000 clones listed, around four fifths are singletons. This specimen consisted of CD4+ or CD8+ T cells sorted from blood, obtained in a trial of the OX40 agonist ivuxolimab. The receptors derive from an adult with an advanced solid tumor such as melanoma, head and neck, liver or kidney cancer.

V usage is TRBV11-2 and J usage is TRBJ1-1; D gene ambiguous. The CDR3 runs 14 residues. Trimming stripped 7 bases from V and 6 bases from J, with 18 bases between. Germline CDR1 is SGHAT and CDR2 is FQNNGV. For the CDR3, the DNA is TGTGCCAGCAACCCCGGGGAGGCAACTCCTGAAGCTTTCTTT. This sequence encodes CASNPGEATPEAFF.

J is TRBJ1-5 and V is TRBV19; 9 nucleotides line up with TRBD1. There are 16 residues in the CDR3. Per the germline V gene, CDR1 is LNHDA and CDR2 is SQIVND (reference sequence). J lost 5 bases, V lost 6 bases, and 11 bases had no gene match. The CDR3 DNA reads TGTGCCAGTAGAGAATCGGGACAGGGTTTTTATCAGCCCCAGCATTTT. Its translation is CASRESGQGFYQPQHF.

The chain has TRBV2 and TRBJ2-3; D is unresolved. Looked up from germline, CDR1 is SNHLY and CDR2 is FYNNEI. Trimming took off 1 base at V and 2 bases at J, with 10 bases between the two ends. This CDR3 comprises 15 residues. CDR3 in amino acids: CASSEGARPTDTQYF. CDR3 nucleotides: TGTGCCAGCAGTGAAGGCGCCAGACCCACAGATACGCAGTATTTT.

This chain links TRBV19 with TRBJ2-2, with 12 bases aligning to TRBD1. This CDR3 is 17 amino acids long. In germline, CDR1 is LNHDA, CDR2 SQIVND (reference sequence). The V gene end was trimmed by 10 bases and the J gene end by 4 bases; junction bases not matched to a gene: 13. The DNA of the CDR3 is TGTGCCACGGGGACAGGGGGCTATGTTCGAGGCACCGGGGAGCTGTTTTTT. Translation: CATGTGGYVRGTGELFF.

The rearrangement joins TRBV5-1 to TRBJ2-6; 7 bases are shared with TRBD1. The CDR3 length is 19 residues. CDR1 and CDR2 (germline): SGHRS, YFSETQ. J was trimmed by 2 bases and V by 3 bases; bases with no gene match: 14. CDR3 nucleotide sequence: TGCGCCAGCAGCTATAAAAAGACAGGGTTTATCACTGGGGCCAACGTCCTGACTTTC. It codes for CASSYKKTGFITGANVLTF.

This chain connects TRBV7-2 to TRBJ2-1; no clear D gene. Germline V gene sequence: CDR1 SGHTA, CDR2 FQGNSA. The CDR3 consists of 13 residues. V lost 1 base, J lost 9 bases, and 10 bases lay in between. CDR3 region: CASSLELVSEQFF. The CDR3 DNA reads TGTGCCAGCAGCTTAGAATTAGTAAGTGAGCAGTTCTTC.

The genes are TRBV2 and TRBJ1-5; D is ambiguous. Germline CDR1 is SNHLY and CDR2 is FYNNEI. V lost 1 base, J lost 0 bases, and 10 bases lay in between. The CDR3 spans 16 residues. The CDR3: CASSEGSDSSNQPQHF. Here the CDR3 DNA reads TGTGCCAGCAGTGAAGGTTCAGACTCTAGCAATCAGCCCCAGCATTTT.

The DNA of the CDR3 is TGTGCCAGCAGTTTAGGGACATTTAACACCGGGGAGCTGTTTTTT. This sequence encodes CASSLGTFNTGELFF. This chain connects TRBV2 to TRBJ2-2, with TRBD1 as a possible D gene (6 bases). In germline, CDR1 is SNHLY, CDR2 FYNNEI. The CDR3 totals 15 residues. Trimming left V 5 bases short and J 2 bases short, with 12 bases between.